The present TCR beta chain was sequenced within a study of shared clonotypes between healthy human individuals. About the study: CD8 memory received one plate per donor, CD8 naive two, CD4 memory three and CD4 naive three.

Study-level points and caveats: A generally larger estimated richness was seen in naive subsets than in memory subsets.

TCRdb keeps only in-frame clones here, not all; method: immunoSEQ multiplex PCR. The repertoire consists of some 2.3 million clones, with approximately 95% occurring once and the leading ten covering 0.39%. Trimming pared 1 base from V and 4 bases from J, leaving 11 bases between. This CDR3 comprises 14 residues. The germline gives CDR1 SGHTA, CDR2 FQGNSA. CD4+ cells yielded CD45RA+ naive and CD45RA-negative memory subsets. On this clone itself: No antigen is known for it.

The chain couples TRBV7-2 to TRBJ2-7; D unclear. The sample comprised naive CD4+ T cells from PBMCs. Subset denoted: CD45RA+ positively selected. The TCR comes from a man younger than 30 in good health. Some clones in this sample may be carry-over from other donors' samples. CDR3 DNA: TGTGCCAGCAGCTTAGTCCAGCAGGCTTACGAGCAGTACTTC. This encodes CASSLVQQAYEQYF.